A single sample is the source of the 9 T cell receptor beta chains below, sequenced in a study. TCRdb processed the 5' RACE reads anew with MiXCR; each CDR3 protein has one entry. The sample has about 43,000 distinct CDR3 sequences; just under 30% are singletons. The source material was memory CD4+ T cells sorted from a lymph node. The subset: memory CD4+ T cells, CD4+CD45RO+CD25-. Receptors were obtained from a female donor with breast cancer.

This clonotype came up a few times. This chain uses TRBV10-3 with TRBJ2-7; no firm D call. Per germline, CDR1 ENHRY and CDR2 SYGVKD. V was clipped by 6 bases and J by 0 bases, with 6 bases between them. The CDR3 totals 12 residues. CDR3 amino acids: CAIRASSYEQYF. In DNA, the CDR3 is TGTGCCATCAGGGCCAGCTCCTACGAGCAGTACTTC.

This clonotype appeared a few times. The chain links TRBV7-9 to TRBJ2-5; D may be TRBD2 (6 bases). The V end was cut by 5 bases, the J end by 2 bases, with 24 bases between. This CDR3 is built from 18 residues. Germline values: CDR1 SEHNR, CDR2 FQNEAQ (reference sequence). CDR3 region: CASSPRRRVSGPQETQYF. The CDR3 DNA is TGTGCCAGCAGCCCTAGGCGTCGTGTTAGCGGACCTCAAGAGACCCAGTACTTC.

This clonotype was recorded only once. A much larger clone is a single base away; this may be a read error. V usage is TRBV7-2 and J usage is TRBJ2-5, with a tentative D call TRBD1 (6 bases). This CDR3 region has 12 residues. The germline gives CDR1 SGHTA, CDR2 FQGNSA. In nucleotides, the CDR3 is TGTGCCAGCAGCTGGGGACAAGAGGCCCAGTACTTC. It encodes CASSWGQEAQYF.

The rearrangement links TRBV20-1 to TRBJ2-5; D is possibly TRBD2 (5 bases). V was cut by 6 bases and J by 2 bases, with 10 bases left in between. Germline CDR1 reads DFQATT; CDR2 reads SNEGSKA (reference sequence). The CDR3 totals 12 residues. The CDR3 here is CSALREQETQYF. The CDR3 region has the DNA TGCAGTGCACTCCGGGAACAAGAGACCCAGTACTTC.

Concerning this clonotype: At one boundary the junction diverges from the germline segment, which might be a read error. The chain has TRBV12-3 or TRBV12-4 and TRBJ1-4; TRBD1 is a possible D gene (6 bases). This CDR3 has 14 amino acids. This CDR3 is CASSPQGLGEKLLF. The CDR3 DNA reads TGTGCCAGCAGTCCTCAGGGGTTGGGAGAAAAACTGCTTTTT.

The chain combines TRBV27 with TRBJ2-3; D possibly uses TRBD1 or TRBD2 (5 bases each). Germline V gives CDR1 MNHEY, CDR2 SMNVEV (reference sequence). V lost 7 bases and J lost 8, with 19 bases in between. The CDR3 contains 14 residues. CDR3 protein: CASTPSTGTLTQYF. For the CDR3, the DNA is TGTGCCAGCACCCCGTCCACCGGGACCCTTACGCAGTATTTT.

The chain is built from TRBV4-1 and TRBJ1-2; no definite D call. The length of the CDR3 is 15 residues. The V gene's germline CDR1 is MGHRA and CDR2 YSYEKL. The V gene lost 0 bases and the J gene lost 5 bases, with 13 bases spanning the gap. The CDR3 loop is CASSQEELQRYGYTF. The CDR3 DNA reads TGCGCCAGCAGCCAAGAGGAGTTGCAACGGTATGGCTACACCTTC.

This clonotype was counted only a few times. The CDR3 ends on some other residue instead of the conserved phenylalanine or tryptophan, so this is likely a read error. The chain carries TRBV29-1 and TRBJ2-5; either TRBD1 or TRBD2 may fit D (5 bases each). The CDR3 covers 14 residues. V lost 6 bases to trimming and J lost 5 bases, with 19 bases between them. Germline lookup yields CDR1 SQVTM and CDR2 ANQGSEA. CDR3: CSVDPGPWEETQYS. Here the CDR3 DNA reads TGCAGCGTGGACCCGGGGCCCTGGGAGGAGACCCAGTACTCC.

This clonotype has a handful of counts. V usage is TRBV28 and J usage is TRBJ2-7; TRBD1 matches at 7 bases. Trimming at V came to 5 bases and at J to 6 bases, leaving 10 bases not matched to a gene. The CDR3 covers 14 residues. The germline V gene has CDR1 MDHEN and CDR2 SYDVKM. The CDR3 loop is CASSPRQGLVEQYF. CDR3 nucleotide sequence: TGTGCCAGCAGTCCAAGACAGGGTTTGGTCGAGCAGTACTTC.